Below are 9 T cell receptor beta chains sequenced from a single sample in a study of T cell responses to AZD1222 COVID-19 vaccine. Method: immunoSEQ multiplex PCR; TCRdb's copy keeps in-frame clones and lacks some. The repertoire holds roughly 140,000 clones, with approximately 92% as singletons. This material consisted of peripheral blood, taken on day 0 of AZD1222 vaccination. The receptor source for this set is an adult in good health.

The CDR3 loop is CATPERVQETQYF. CDR3 DNA sequence: TGTGCCACCCCAGAGAGAGTCCAAGAGACCCAGTACTTC. This sequence joins TRBV21-1 and TRBJ2-5. TRBV21-1 represents a pseudogene. The length of the CDR3 is 13 residues.

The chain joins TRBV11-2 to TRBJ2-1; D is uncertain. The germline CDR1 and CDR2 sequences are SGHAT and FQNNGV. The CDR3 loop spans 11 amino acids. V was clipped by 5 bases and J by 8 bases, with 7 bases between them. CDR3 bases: TGTGCCAGCAGCCCAGCATATGAGCAGTTCTTC. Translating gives CASSPAYEQFF.

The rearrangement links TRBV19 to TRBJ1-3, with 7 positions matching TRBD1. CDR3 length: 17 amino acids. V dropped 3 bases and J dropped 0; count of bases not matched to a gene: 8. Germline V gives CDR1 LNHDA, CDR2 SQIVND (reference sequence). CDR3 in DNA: TGTGCCAGTAGTATCGGGACAGCCTTCTCCTCTGGAAACACCATATATTTT. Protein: CASSIGTAFSSGNTIYF.

As DNA, the CDR3 is TGTGCCAGTAGTATTCTAGGGGCCGGGGAGCTGTTTTTT. It encodes CASSILGAGELFF. The V and J genes are TRBV19 and TRBJ2-2, with D possibly TRBD1 on 5 matching bases. CDR1 and CDR2 (germline): LNHDA, SQIVND (reference sequence). The V and J ends lost 3 bases and 6 bases respectively, with 8 bases between them. The CDR3 is made up of 13 amino acids. Supplemented by reference TRBV19 and TRBJ2-2, the full variable domain reads DGGITQSPKYLFRKEGQNVTLSCEQNLNHDAMYWYRQDPGQGLRLIYYSQIVNDFQKGDIAEGYSVSREKKESFPLTVTSAQKNPTAFYLCASSILGAGELFFGEGSRLTVL.

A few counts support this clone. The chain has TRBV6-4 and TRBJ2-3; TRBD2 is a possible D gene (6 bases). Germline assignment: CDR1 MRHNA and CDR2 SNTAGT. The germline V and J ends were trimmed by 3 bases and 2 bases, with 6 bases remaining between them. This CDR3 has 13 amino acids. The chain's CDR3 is CASSERDTDTQYF. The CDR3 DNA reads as TGTGCCAGCAGTGAGCGGGACACAGATACGCAGTATTTT.

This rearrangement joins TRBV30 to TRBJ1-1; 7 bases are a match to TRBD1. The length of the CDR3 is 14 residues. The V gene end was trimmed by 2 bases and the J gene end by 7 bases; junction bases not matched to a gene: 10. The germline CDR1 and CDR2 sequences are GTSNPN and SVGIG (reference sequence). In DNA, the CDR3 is TGTGCCTGGAGTCTTCGAAGGACAGGCCTTGAAGCTTTCTTT. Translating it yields CAWSLRRTGLEAFF.

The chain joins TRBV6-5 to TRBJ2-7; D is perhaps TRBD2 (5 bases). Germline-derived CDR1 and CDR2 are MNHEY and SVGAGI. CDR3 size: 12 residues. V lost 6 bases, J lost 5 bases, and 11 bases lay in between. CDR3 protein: CASSRRGDEQYF. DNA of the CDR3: TGTGCCAGCAGCCGCCGGGGAGACGAGCAGTACTTC.

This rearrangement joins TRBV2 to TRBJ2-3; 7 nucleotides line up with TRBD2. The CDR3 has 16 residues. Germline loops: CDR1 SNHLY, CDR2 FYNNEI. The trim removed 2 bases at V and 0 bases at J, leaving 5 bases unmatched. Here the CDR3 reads CASSERDGRSTDTQYF. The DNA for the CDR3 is TGTGCCAGCAGTGAAAGAGACGGGAGGAGCACAGATACGCAGTATTTT.

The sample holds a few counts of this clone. In DNA, the CDR3 is TGTGCCAGCAGCGCGGGCACAGATACGCAGTATTTT. It translates to CASSAGTDTQYF. The J gene is TRBJ2-3, the V gene TRBV9; D is undetermined. The V end lost 3 bases, the J end lost 1 base, and 3 bases lay between the germline ends. Germline V lookup: CDR1 SGDLS, CDR2 YYNGEE. This CDR3 region has 12 residues.